This TCR beta chain was profiled in a study of blood T cell repertoires in COVID-19. Study-level background: PBMCs, B-cell-depleted T cells, or T cells provided the cDNA or gDNA that made up the material.

Clones were sequenced by immunoSEQ multiplex PCR, and TCRdb holds only the in-frame ones, with some missing. This sample has about 35,000 clones, with more than 80% found just once. This CDR3 contains 15 residues. Germline V CDR1 and CDR2: SGHRS, YFSETQ. After removal of 0 bases from V and 4 bases from J, the junction contained 6 bases not matched to a gene. The rearrangement joins TRBV5-1 to TRBJ1-1; TRBD1 matches 7 bases. This receptor was taken from a man between 60 and 70 years old with active or convalescent COVID-19. Sequenced: peripheral blood. The CDR3 DNA reads TGCGCCAGCAGCTTGGTACCGACAGGGCCCACTGAAGCTTTCTTT. Its protein product is CASSLVPTGPTEAFF.